What follows describes a single T cell receptor (beta chain). This entry belongs to a study of OX40 agonist ivuxolimab in advanced cancers. Study details: Prior anti-PD-1, anti-PD-L1 or anti-CTLA-4 therapy was allowed; more than 30% had some. Partial responses were observed in three patients, of whom one had hepatocellular carcinoma and two had cutaneous melanoma.

Repertoires were generated with immunoSEQ multiplex PCR, while TCRdb's copy carries only in-frame clones and drops some. Of 65,000 to 85,000 clones in the sample, about 94% were seen once. The CDR3 consists of 13 residues. The V gene lost 3 bases and the J gene lost 7 bases, with 10 bases spanning the gap. CDR1 is LNHNV and CDR2 is YYDKDF in the germline V gene (reference sequence). The receptor was derived from an adult with an advanced solid tumor such as melanoma, head and neck, liver or kidney cancer. The source material was CD4+ or CD8+ T cells sorted from blood, sampled in a trial of the OX40 agonist ivuxolimab. This rearrangement joins TRBV15 to TRBJ2-1; TRBD2 is a possible D gene (5 bases). This CDR3 reads CATSSGLVNEQFF. As DNA, the CDR3 is TGTGCCACCAGCAGTGGACTTGTAAATGAGCAGTTCTTC.